This T cell receptor (beta chain) was obtained from a study of OX40 agonist ivuxolimab in advanced cancers. Whole-study context: Across the patients, intravenous ivuxolimab was delivered every 2 weeks at 0.01 to 10 mg/kg. With a range of about 23 to 90, age averaged roughly 60 years, and 75% to 90% were male. Whole-study findings and limits: There were, on average, more expanded clones in CD8+ T cells than in CD4+.

Trimming pared 0 bases from V and 8 bases from J, leaving 9 bases between. The CDR3 has 13 amino acids. CDR1 is SGHRS and CDR2 is YFSETQ in the germline V gene. On this clone: The antigen is undetermined.

The repertoire was sequenced with immunoSEQ multiplex PCR; TCRdb's copy has only in-frame clones and lacks some. The table shows approximately 46,000 clones, with roughly 86% occurring only once. The genes are TRBV5-1 and TRBJ2-1; maybe TRBD2 (5 bases). Sequenced here: CD4+ or CD8+ T cells sorted from blood, sampled in a trial of the OX40 agonist ivuxolimab. The receptor's source is an adult with an advanced solid tumor such as melanoma, head and neck, liver or kidney cancer. The CDR3 loop is CASSLVLAHEQFF. CDR3 bases: TGCGCCAGCAGCTTGGTGCTAGCCCATGAGCAGTTCTTC.